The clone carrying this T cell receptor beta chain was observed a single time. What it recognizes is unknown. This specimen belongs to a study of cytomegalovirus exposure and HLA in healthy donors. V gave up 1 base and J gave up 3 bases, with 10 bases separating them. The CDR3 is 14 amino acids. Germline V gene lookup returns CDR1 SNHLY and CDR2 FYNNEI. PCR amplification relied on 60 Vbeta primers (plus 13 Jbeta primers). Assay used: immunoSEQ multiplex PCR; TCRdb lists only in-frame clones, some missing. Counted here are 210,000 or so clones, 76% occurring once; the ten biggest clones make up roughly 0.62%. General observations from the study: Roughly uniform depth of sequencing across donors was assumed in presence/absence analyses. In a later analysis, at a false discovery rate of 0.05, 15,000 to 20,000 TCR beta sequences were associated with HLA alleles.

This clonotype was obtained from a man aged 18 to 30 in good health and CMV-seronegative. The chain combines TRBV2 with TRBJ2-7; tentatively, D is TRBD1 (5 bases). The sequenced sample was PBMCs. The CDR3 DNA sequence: TGTGCCAGCAGTGAAGGCCAGGGTAGCTACGAGCAGTACTTC. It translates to CASSEGQGSYEQYF.